This T cell receptor (beta chain) is from a study of CD4 T cells in relation to SARS-CoV-2 and coronaviruses. About the research overall: After roughly 9 days of antigen culture, PBMC TCR beta CDR3s were sequenced.

CD4 enrichment then naive enrichment separated naive from memory CD4+ cells. Survey-level TCR-beta sequencing used DNA from CEF-cultured naive and memory CD4+ T cells. Sequenced by immunoSEQ multiplex PCR; TCRdb stores in-frame clones only, minus some. Of roughly 45,000 clones detected, over 75% appear once; the ten largest clones hold more than 1.3%. Comment on this clone: Its antigen is undetermined.

The CDR3 is 14 residues long. V trimming: 5 bases; J trimming: 2 bases; junction bases outside the gene matches: 4. The germline V gene encodes CDR1 SEHNR and CDR2 FQNEAQ (reference sequence). The chain links TRBV7-9 to TRBJ2-3, with 7 bases matching TRBD1. The sequencing input was naive CD4+ T cells from PBMCs, cultured in vitro. Subset in this sample: naive CD4+ T cells isolated by negative enrichment. The TCR was taken from an adult with COVID-19. The CDR3 nucleotides read TGTGCCAGCAGCACCGACAGGGCCACAGATACGCAGTATTTT. Translated, it gives CASSTDRATDTQYF.